One sample yielded the 27 T cell receptor beta chains listed below, sequenced in a study of blood T cell repertoires in COVID-19. Sequencing was performed with immunoSEQ multiplex PCR; in TCRdb, only in-frame clones are kept and a portion is missing. The repertoire holds over 450,000 clones, with roughly 87% as singletons. The sequenced sample consisted of peripheral blood. The receptors stem from a young man with COVID-19, enrolled during active disease.

The V and J genes are TRBV7-6 and TRBJ2-7, with D hard to call. Germline assignment: CDR1 SGHVS and CDR2 FNYEAQ. The CDR3 is made up of 14 amino acids. Trimming took 1 base from V and 5 from J, leaving 12 bases between them. This CDR3 reads CASSLGAAPDEQYF. The CDR3 DNA reads as TGTGCCAGCAGCTTAGGGGCAGCCCCGGACGAGCAGTACTTC. Drawing the rest from reference TRBV7-6 and TRBJ2-7, the complete variable domain is GAGVSQSPRYKVTKRGQDVALRCDPISGHVSLYWYRQALGQGPEFLTYFNYEAQQDKSGLPNDRFSAERPEGSISTLTIQRTEQRDSAMYRCASSLGAAPDEQYFGPGTRLTVT.

This rearrangement joins TRBV27 to TRBJ2-7, with TRBD2 identical over 8 bases. The ends lost 6 bases at V and 2 bases at J; junction bases unmatched: 9. In germline, CDR1 is MNHEY, CDR2 SMNVEV (reference sequence). The CDR3 spans 15 residues. In DNA form, the CDR3 reads TGTGCCAGCAGACCGTATAGCGGGAAACCCTACGAGCAGTACTTC. Protein product: CASRPYSGKPYEQYF.

The rearrangement uses TRBV5-6 and TRBJ2-5; D remains unclear. The germline gives CDR1 SGHDT, CDR2 YYEEEE. V lost 2 bases and J 2 bases, leaving 7 bases between the germline ends. The CDR3 totals 13 residues. DNA for the CDR3: TGTGCCAGCAGCTTCGTCTTACAAGAGACCCAGTACTTC. The encoded protein is CASSFVLQETQYF.

The chain combines TRBV6-5 with TRBJ1-2; D may be TRBD1 (5 bases). V was clipped by 3 bases and J by 5 bases, with 13 bases between them. The CDR3 is made up of 14 amino acids. Germline V gives CDR1 MNHEY, CDR2 SVGAGI. The CDR3 nucleotides read TGTGCCAGCAGTTATTCCGGAAGGGGATATGGCTACACCTTC. This gives the protein CASSYSGRGYGYTF.

V and J are TRBV7-9 and TRBJ2-2, with a possible D match to TRBD2 (5 bases). The CDR3 sequence is 15 residues long. With 5 bases removed from V and 4 bases from J, the gap between germline ends came to 14 bases. Germline V lookup: CDR1 SEHNR, CDR2 FQNEAQ (reference sequence). The CDR3 protein is CASSRGGVRTGELFF. CDR3 DNA: TGTGCCAGCAGCCGTGGAGGTGTACGCACCGGGGAGCTGTTTTTT.

The chain employs TRBV3-1 (or the pseudogene TRBV3-2) and TRBJ2-1; TRBD2 matches at 11 bases. CDR3 size: 20 residues. Germline V gives CDR1 LGHDT, CDR2 YNNKEL (reference sequence). The trim removed 1 base at V and 3 bases at J, leaving 14 bases unmatched. CDR3 coding DNA: TGTGCCAGCAGCCAAGTCTCAGGCGCGACTAGCGGGAAAAACTACAATGAGCAGTTCTTC. Translated: CASSQVSGATSGKNYNEQFF.

The chain joins TRBV18 to TRBJ1-1, with TRBD1 matching 7 bases. CDR3 size: 14 residues. CDR1 is KGHSH and CDR2 is LQKENI in the germline V gene. Unmatched junction bases numbered 7, after V lost 4 bases and J lost 5 bases. The CDR3 reads CASSLIVTGTEAFF. In DNA, the CDR3 is TGTGCCAGCTCACTGATAGTGACAGGGACTGAAGCTTTCTTT.

The chain uses TRBV2 and TRBJ2-3, with D possibly TRBD2 on 6 matching bases. The V end lost 7 bases, the J end lost 2 bases, and 13 bases lay between the germline ends. CDR3 length equals 14 residues. The germline CDR1 and CDR2 sequences are SNHLY and FYNNEI. In DNA, the CDR3 is TGTGCCAGCACCCCGCGGGGAGACACAGATACGCAGTATTTT. It specifies CASTPRGDTDTQYF.

The rearrangement uses TRBV5-1 and TRBJ2-1; D is possibly TRBD1 (5 bases). Trimming shortened V by 0 bases and J by 12 bases, and 7 bases separated the two germline ends. CDR1 and CDR2 from the germline V gene are SGHRS and YFSETQ. The CDR3 runs 11 residues. CDR3 in amino acids: CASSLGQGQFF. In DNA form, the CDR3 reads TGCGCCAGCAGCTTGGGGCAGGGGCAGTTCTTC.

This chain uses TRBV2 with TRBJ2-7, with D uncertain. The germline CDR1 and CDR2 sequences are SNHLY and FYNNEI. There are 13 residues in the CDR3. With 3 bases removed from V and 2 bases from J, the gap between germline ends came to 8 bases. The CDR3 DNA reads TGTGCCAGCAGTGATTCAGTCACCTACGAGCAGTACTTC. It encodes CASSDSVTYEQYF. Filled out from reference TRBV2 and TRBJ2-7, the complete variable domain reads EPEVTQTPSHQVTQMGQEVILRCVPISNHLYFYWYRQILGQKVEFLVSFYNNEISEKSEIFDDQFSVERPDGSNFTLKIRSTKLEDSAMYFCASSDSVTYEQYFGPGTRLTVT.

The V gene is TRBV6-5, the J gene TRBJ2-4, with 7 bases lining up with TRBD2. The CDR3 contains 14 residues. Germline loops: CDR1 MNHEY, CDR2 SVGAGI. V trimming: 9 bases; J trimming: 5 bases; junction bases outside the gene matches: 10. CDR3 residues: CASSGRLAENIQYF. The CDR3 nucleotides are TGTGCCAGTTCGGGGCGGCTAGCGGAAAACATTCAGTACTTC.

The chain is built from TRBV30 and TRBJ2-7, with 7 bases matching TRBD1. Germline V gene sequence: CDR1 GTSNPN, CDR2 SVGIG (reference sequence). The V gene end was trimmed by 8 bases and the J gene end by 2 bases; junction bases not matched to a gene: 6. This CDR3 spans 12 amino acids. The CDR3 sequence is CARGRGTYEQYF. CDR3 coding DNA: TGTGCCCGGGGCAGGGGGACCTACGAGCAGTACTTC.

The chain links TRBV2 to TRBJ1-1; D unresolved. The germline gives CDR1 SNHLY, CDR2 FYNNEI. This CDR3 comprises 12 residues. V was pared by 4 bases and J by 1 base, with 4 bases between. CDR3 DNA: TGTGCCAGCAGTGCCCGGAACACTGAAGCTTTCTTT. Translating gives CASSARNTEAFF.

This chain links TRBV7-8 with TRBJ2-5, with D perhaps TRBD1 (6 bases). The germline V and J ends were trimmed by 5 bases and 5 bases, with 18 bases remaining between them. Germline CDR1 reads SGHVS; CDR2 reads FQNEAQ. The CDR3 consists of 15 residues. CDR3 sequence reads: CASSVSRGYEETQYF. CDR3 coding DNA: TGTGCCAGCAGCGTCTCCAGGGGCTATGAGGAGACCCAGTACTTC.

In this sample, this clone turned up a few times. V usage is TRBV4-1 and J usage is TRBJ1-1; D perhaps matches TRBD1 (5 bases). The germline V and J ends were trimmed by 7 bases and 2 bases, with 11 bases remaining between them. This CDR3 spans 13 amino acids. Looked up from germline, CDR1 is MGHRA and CDR2 is YSYEKL. The CDR3 here is CASKGGGNTEAFF. The CDR3 DNA reads as TGCGCCAGCAAGGGCGGGGGAAACACTGAAGCTTTCTTT.

The chain recombines TRBV6-5 with TRBJ1-6, with D tentatively TRBD1 (5 bases). The CDR3 has 16 residues. The V end lost 4 bases, the J end lost 0 bases, and 10 bases lay between the germline ends. From germline, CDR1 is MNHEY and CDR2 SVGAGI. The CDR3 loop is CASSSRQSSYNSPLHF. The CDR3 DNA follows: TGTGCCAGCAGTTCCCGACAGAGCTCCTATAATTCACCCCTCCACTTT.

J is TRBJ1-6 and V is TRBV10-3; 8 bases are shared with TRBD1. Losses at the gene ends were 6 bases for V and 7 bases for J; bases not matched to a gene: 2. The CDR3 extends over 13 amino acids. Germline loops: CDR1 ENHRY, CDR2 SYGVKD. This chain's CDR3 is CAIRGQVNSPLHF. CDR3 DNA sequence: TGTGCCATCAGGGGACAGGTGAATTCACCCCTCCACTTT.

The chain uses TRBV2 and TRBJ2-3; D gene uncertain. Trimming stripped 6 bases from V and 6 bases from J, with 4 bases between. There are 10 residues in the CDR3. Germline V gene lookup returns CDR1 SNHLY and CDR2 FYNNEI. CDR3 residues: CASRGDTQYF. Here the CDR3 DNA reads TGTGCCAGCAGGGGCGATACGCAGTATTTT.

Only a few counts were recorded for this clone. The chain uses TRBV15 and TRBJ1-5; D perhaps matches TRBD1 (5 bases). V was trimmed by 4 bases and J by 6 bases, leaving 13 bases between them. CDR1 and CDR2 (germline): LNHNV, YYDKDF (reference sequence). CDR3 length: 14 amino acids. CDR3 protein: CATSNQGDPQPQHF. DNA for the CDR3: TGTGCCACCAGCAATCAGGGTGATCCTCAGCCCCAGCATTTT.

V usage is TRBV10-3 and J usage is TRBJ1-4; the D is unclear. The CDR3 is 11 amino acids. Germline CDR1 ENHRY, CDR2 SYGVKD. Deletions cut 10 bases from V and 8 bases from J, with 11 bases between. CDR3 region: CASGKGEKLFF. In DNA, the CDR3 is TGTGCCAGCGGGAAGGGCGAAAAACTGTTTTTT.

The gene calls are TRBV27 and TRBJ2-3, with D perhaps matching TRBD2 (7 bases). V was cut by 4 bases and J by 3 bases, with 17 bases left in between. The CDR3 is 16 amino acids. Germline CDR1 MNHEY, CDR2 SMNVEV (reference sequence). CDR3 region: CASSSIYGGATDTQYF. In DNA, the CDR3 is TGTGCCAGCAGTTCTATTTATGGGGGGGCAACAGATACGCAGTATTTT.

Points on this clone: Other DNA sequences of this sample code for an identical CDR3. The rearrangement links TRBV19 to TRBJ2-2; tentative D call: TRBD1 (5 bases). The CDR3 loop spans 15 amino acids. The V and J ends lost 2 bases and 0 bases respectively, with 7 bases between them. Germline-derived CDR1 and CDR2 are LNHDA and SQIVND (reference sequence). The CDR3 loop reads CASSIQGTNTGELFF. CDR3 DNA sequence: TGTGCCAGTAGTATACAGGGCACGAACACCGGGGAGCTGTTTTTT. The complete variable domain, with remaining parts taken from reference TRBV19 and TRBJ2-2, reads DGGITQSPKYLFRKEGQNVTLSCEQNLNHDAMYWYRQDPGQGLRLIYYSQIVNDFQKGDIAEGYSVSREKKESFPLTVTSAQKNPTAFYLCASSIQGTNTGELFFGEGSRLTVL.

The V gene is TRBV12-5, the J gene TRBJ1-1; 10 bases agree with TRBD1. The germline V gene encodes CDR1 LGHNT and CDR2 FRNRAP. Trimming cost V 5 bases and J 4 bases; bases outside gene matches: 7. This CDR3 is built from 15 residues. The CDR3 loop reads CASGPPGTGATEAFF. The CDR3 DNA follows: TGTGCTAGTGGTCCACCCGGGACAGGGGCCACTGAAGCTTTCTTT.

This rearrangement joins TRBV4-2 to TRBJ1-2; no clear D gene. Germline V gene data show CDR1 as LGHNA and CDR2 as YNFKEQ. With 0 bases removed from V and 7 bases from J, the gap between germline ends came to 12 bases. The CDR3 extends over 14 amino acids. The CDR3 DNA follows: TGTGCCAGCAGCCAAGATCTCGGGTTTGGTGGCTACACCTTC. Its translation is CASSQDLGFGGYTF.

The chain carries TRBV5-1 and TRBJ2-3; a weak D match, TRBD1 (5 bases). The V gene's germline CDR1 is SGHRS and CDR2 YFSETQ. Trimming removed 4 bases from V and 1 base from J, with 13 bases in between. The CDR3 spans 15 residues. The chain's CDR3 is CASSQAGLGTDTQYF. The CDR3, as DNA: TGCGCCAGCAGCCAGGCAGGGCTGGGCACAGATACGCAGTATTTT.

The chain links TRBV10-3 to TRBJ1-1; possibly TRBD1 for D (6 bases). Germline V CDR1 and CDR2: ENHRY, SYGVKD. Trimming removed 2 bases from V and 5 bases from J, with 12 bases in between. The CDR3 loop spans 14 amino acids. The CDR3 here is CAISERTRGTEAFF. CDR3 coding DNA: TGTGCCATCAGTGAGAGGACGAGGGGGACTGAAGCTTTCTTT.

The J gene is TRBJ1-4, the V gene TRBV6-2 or TRBV6-3; 9 bases align to TRBD1. The CDR3 extends over 16 amino acids. Germline V lookup: CDR1 MNHEY, CDR2 SVGEGT. Losses at the gene ends were 4 bases for V and 6 bases for J; bases not matched to a gene: 9. CDR3 sequence (DNA): TGTGCCAGCAGTTTAGTCGCCGGGACAGGGTATGAAAAACTGTTTTTT. Amino acid sequence: CASSLVAGTGYEKLFF.